This TCR beta chain was captured by sequencing in a study of blood T cells in healthy people across ages. Points from the study as a whole: There was a strong correlation between TCR beta diversity and naive T cell percentage. Without sorted subsets, naive and antigen-experienced compartments could not be conclusively compared.

Germline-derived CDR1 and CDR2 are SGHRS and YFSETQ. The CDR3 has 16 amino acids. The trim removed 1 base at V and 7 bases at J, leaving 6 bases unmatched. Primed by a sample-barcoded 5' primer and a J-beta primer mix, a second PCR proceeded for about 6 to 11 cycles. Each cDNA molecule received a tag from a template-switch adaptor that had 12 random nucleotides. TCRdb reprocessed the 5' RACE reads via MiXCR and lists one record per CDR3 protein. The sample lists some 750,000 distinct CDR3 sequences; 20% to 25% were seen once. Note on this clonotype: Its antigen is undetermined.

The chain links TRBV5-1 to TRBJ2-1, with TRBD2 matching over 12 bases. Input material: blood. The receptor's source is a man between 65 and 85 years old in good health. Here the CDR3 DNA reads TGCGCCAGCAGCTTGATACTAGCGGGGGGAGAAAATGAGCAGTTCTTC. It is translated as CASSLILAGGENEQFF.